One T cell receptor (beta chain) is described in this entry. Its specificity is unknown. The PBMCs were taken from more than 8 ml of fresh peripheral blood. Amplification targeted the TCR beta CDR3 regions, with RNA transcripts as the source material. HTBI-primed RT-PCR formed the first round, and a multiplex PCR formed the second. Each CDR3 protein is one row after TCRdb ran MiXCR on the multiplex PCR reads. This table holds about 740,000 distinct CDR3 sequences, 40% found once. This sample was included in a study of Graves' ophthalmopathy and Graves' hyperthyroidism. Trimming stripped 3 bases from V and 0 bases from J, with 12 bases between. Germline values: CDR1 SEHNR, CDR2 FQNEAQ (reference sequence). This CDR3 contains 15 residues. Study-wide points: Ophthalmopathy and stable hyperthyroidism were discriminated by a 13-signature model, with about 90% sensitivity and about 76% specificity. The model predicted ophthalmopathy progression with about 71% sensitivity and around 72% specificity.

Sequenced input: peripheral blood. The genes are TRBV7-9 and TRBJ2-7; D ambiguous. This receptor was taken from an adult man with Graves' ophthalmopathy. The chain's CDR3 is CASSLVQLPSYEQYF. Here the CDR3 DNA reads TGTGCCAGCAGCTTGGTCCAGCTCCCCTCCTACGAGCAGTACTTC.